The T cell receptor beta chain described here comes from a study of beta chain features in type 1 diabetes. Overall study results and limits: Moderate but significant shortening of TCRB CDR3s was recorded in all four CD4+ subsets from Type 1 diabetes patients.

This clone was detected a few times. Its antigen remains unknown. Expressed TCRB transcripts got sequenced, as all isolated RNA was reverse transcribed. The method was immunoSEQ multiplex PCR; TCRdb's version includes in-frame clones alone and lacks a portion of them. The data contain a few hundred thousand clones, around 14% of them singletons. The sequence came from a man between 25 and 39 years old with type 1 diabetes. Sequences were obtained from naive CD4+ T cells from blood.

As DNA, the CDR3 is TGTGCCAGCAGGCCCCCTGCGGGAGATACGCAGTATTTT. Amino acid sequence: CASRPPAGDTQYF. This chain links TRBV2 with TRBJ2-3; D perhaps matches TRBD2 (5 bases). The CDR3 consists of 13 residues. Trimming removed 6 bases from V and 5 bases from J, with 12 bases in between. The V gene's germline CDR1 is SNHLY and CDR2 FYNNEI.